Presented here are 27 T cell receptor beta chains from one specimen sequenced in a study of cytomegalovirus exposure and HLA in healthy donors. The PCR employed 60 Vbeta primers together with 13 Jbeta primers. Libraries were prepared by immunoSEQ multiplex PCR; TCRdb keeps only in-frame clonotypes and omits some of them. The sample includes around 100,000 clones, about 72% of them seen just once. The sample was PBMCs. These receptors originate from a man aged 30 to 45 in good health and CMV-seronegative.

V and J are TRBV27 and TRBJ2-1; 7 positions agree with TRBD1. V shed 6 bases and J 2 bases; nucleotides not matched to a gene: 4. Germline CDR1 reads MNHEY; CDR2 reads SMNVEV (reference sequence). This CDR3 has 14 amino acids. In nucleotides, the CDR3 is TGTGCCAGCAGGTACAGGGGAACCTACAATGAGCAGTTCTTC. It translates to CASRYRGTYNEQFF.

The chain employs TRBV5-1 and TRBJ2-4; D perhaps matches TRBD1 (6 bases). V was shortened by 3 bases and J by 1 base, with 14 bases between the two germline ends. Germline V CDR1 and CDR2: SGHRS, YFSETQ. The CDR3 spans 16 residues. CDR3 DNA: TGCGCCAGCAGCTCTATGGTGGGGGCGGCCAAAAACATTCAGTACTTC. Translation gives CASSSMVGAAKNIQYF.

This clone was seen more than once but under ten times. For the CDR3, the DNA is TGTGCCAGCAGCCGGGAGGGACAGGGAGGAACTGAAGCTTTCTTT. Its protein is CASSREGQGGTEAFF. The chain has TRBV7-8 and TRBJ1-1, with 9 bases that match TRBD1. The CDR3 length is 15 residues. V trimming: 5 bases; J trimming: 5 bases; junction bases outside the gene matches: 9. Germline V gene data show CDR1 as SGHVS and CDR2 as FQNEAQ.

This chain joins TRBV5-4 and TRBJ1-2; D call uncertain. Per germline, CDR1 SGHNT and CDR2 YYREEE (reference sequence). V was trimmed by 1 base and J by 3 bases, leaving 10 bases between them. This CDR3 region has 14 residues. The DNA for the CDR3 is TGTGCCAGCAGCTTGTTGGAGTCAGACTATGGCTACACCTTC. It translates to CASSLLESDYGYTF. Looking up the rest from reference TRBV5-4 and TRBJ1-2 gives the full variable domain: ETGVTQSPTHLIKTRGQQVTLRCSSQSGHNTVSWYQQALGQGPQFIFQYYREEENGRGNFPPRFSGLQFPNYSSELNVNALELDDSALYLCASSLLESDYGYTFGSGTRLTVV.

This clone was found a few times. V is TRBV7-3 and J is TRBJ1-5; D perhaps matches TRBD1 (5 bases). Germline V gene lookup returns CDR1 SGHTA and CDR2 FQGTGA. The CDR3 spans 14 residues. V was cut by 5 bases and J by 2 bases, with 10 bases left in between. The DNA for the CDR3 is TGTGCCAGCAGCGAGGACATTGGCAATCAGCCCCAGCATTTT. Its translation is CASSEDIGNQPQHF.

V and J are TRBV5-1 and TRBJ2-7; TRBD1 aligns across 8 bases. CDR3 length: 14 amino acids. Germline CDR1 is SGHRS and CDR2 is YFSETQ. Unmatched junction bases numbered 1, after V lost 0 bases and J lost 2 bases. This CDR3 reads CASSLAQGAYEQYF. CDR3 DNA sequence: TGCGCCAGCAGCTTGGCACAGGGGGCCTACGAGCAGTACTTC.

This rearrangement joins TRBV4-1 to TRBJ1-5, with 7 bases aligning to TRBD1. J gave up 3 bases and V 0 bases, and 5 bases lay outside the gene matches. Germline V gene sequence: CDR1 MGHRA, CDR2 YSYEKL. CDR3 length: 16 residues. The CDR3 DNA sequence: TGCGCCAGCAGCCAAGAAGAACAGGGGATCAATCAGCCCCAGCATTTT. This gives the protein CASSQEEQGINQPQHF.

The chain links TRBV7-8 to TRBJ2-1; 8 bases map to TRBD1. With V trimmed by 5 bases and J by 5 bases, 5 bases remained unmatched. CDR1 is SGHVS and CDR2 is FQNEAQ in the germline V gene. The CDR3 sequence is 14 residues long. The CDR3 spells CASSRGQENNEQFF. DNA for the CDR3: TGTGCCAGCAGCCGGGGACAGGAGAACAATGAGCAGTTCTTC.

The chain has TRBV6-1 and TRBJ2-1, with D possibly TRBD2 on 5 matching bases. CDR1 is MNHNS and CDR2 is SASEGT in the germline V gene. The CDR3 has 14 amino acids. Trimming shortened V by 7 bases and J by 8 bases, and 18 bases separated the two germline ends. CDR3 residues: CASTASSSPHEQFF. CDR3 DNA sequence: TGTGCCAGCACTGCTAGCAGCTCTCCCCATGAGCAGTTCTTC.

The gene calls are TRBV4-1 and TRBJ1-1; tentative D call: TRBD1 (5 bases). Trimming took off 1 base at V and 4 bases at J, with 16 bases between the two ends. The CDR3 totals 16 residues. The germline V gene has CDR1 MGHRA and CDR2 YSYEKL. DNA for the CDR3: TGCGCCAGCAGCCAAGGACAACGGGGGGGTGGCACTGAAGCTTTCTTT. This codes for CASSQGQRGGGTEAFF.

V gene TRBV6-6 combines with J gene TRBJ1-2; D unresolved. Trimming took 0 bases from V and 12 from J, leaving 23 bases between them. The CDR3 runs 16 residues. Germline V lookup: CDR1 MNHNY, CDR2 SVGAGI (reference sequence). This CDR3 is CASSYSVSVFSVGDTF. The CDR3 bases are TGTGCCAGCAGTTACTCGGTTTCAGTTTTTTCGGTAGGAGACACCTTC.

This sequence joins TRBV7-9 and TRBJ1-2; possibly TRBD1 for D (6 bases). CDR1 and CDR2 (germline): SEHNR, FQNEAQ (reference sequence). This CDR3 is 16 amino acids long. The germline V and J ends were trimmed by 1 base and 1 base, with 13 bases remaining between them. In nucleotides, the CDR3 is TGTGCCAGCAGCTTAGTGGGTGTACAGGGTAACTATGGCTACACCTTC. This encodes CASSLVGVQGNYGYTF.

This rearrangement joins TRBV5-6 to TRBJ1-1; TRBD1 agrees at 8 bases. Unmatched junction bases numbered 3, after V lost 3 bases and J lost 2 bases. The CDR3 contains 14 residues. In germline, CDR1 is SGHDT, CDR2 YYEEEE. The CDR3 loop reads CASSSGQGNTEAFF. The DNA of the CDR3 is TGTGCCAGCAGCTCAGGACAGGGAAACACTGAAGCTTTCTTT.

The V gene is TRBV5-4, the J gene TRBJ2-7, with 10 bases fitting TRBD2. The V gene's germline CDR1 is SGHNT and CDR2 YYREEE (reference sequence). There are 14 residues in the CDR3. The trim removed 4 bases at V and 9 bases at J, leaving 10 bases unmatched. For the CDR3, the DNA is TGTGCCAGCAGCCTAGCGGGAGCTCCCTGGGCGCAGTACTTC. Its translation is CASSLAGAPWAQYF.

This clone was counted only a few times. This rearrangement joins TRBV7-9 to TRBJ1-1; D remains unclear. The CDR3 contains 15 residues. V was trimmed by 4 bases and J by 4 bases, leaving 16 bases between them. Germline values: CDR1 SEHNR, CDR2 FQNEAQ (reference sequence). CDR3 sequence: CASSSGSLGGTEAFF. The CDR3 region has the DNA TGTGCCAGCAGCTCGGGGTCTTTGGGAGGCACTGAAGCTTTCTTT.

J is TRBJ2-7 and V is TRBV4-3; maybe TRBD1 (5 bases). Trimming left V 6 bases short and J 2 bases short, with 11 bases between. Germline V gene sequence: CDR1 LGHNA, CDR2 YSLEER. The CDR3 runs to 13 residues. In DNA form, the CDR3 reads TGCGCCAGCAGTCGTCAGACAGCCTACGAGCAGTACTTC. Amino acid sequence: CASSRQTAYEQYF.

This clone was found a few times. The V and J genes are TRBV11-2 and TRBJ2-7; 7 nucleotides agree with TRBD1. The CDR3 extends over 12 amino acids. The V and J ends lost 1 base and 6 bases, in that order; junction bases with no gene match: 0. Germline V gene lookup returns CDR1 SGHAT and CDR2 FQNNGV. CDR3 DNA sequence: TGTGCCAGCAGCTTAGGACAGGGCGAGCAGTACTTC. It yields the protein CASSLGQGEQYF.

The rearrangement uses TRBV15 and TRBJ1-2; 8 bases are a match to TRBD1. With V trimmed by 3 bases and J by 8 bases, 5 bases remained unmatched. The CDR3 extends over 13 amino acids. Per the germline V gene, CDR1 is LNHNV and CDR2 is YYDKDF (reference sequence). The CDR3 loop is CATSSGTGDGYTF. The DNA for the CDR3 is TGTGCCACCAGCAGCGGGACAGGAGACGGCTACACCTTC.

This chain links TRBV28 with TRBJ1-5; D remains unclear. From germline, CDR1 is MDHEN and CDR2 SYDVKM. The CDR3 consists of 15 residues. The V and J ends lost 2 bases and 0 bases respectively, with 8 bases between them. The CDR3 region is CASSLRGLSNQPQHF. DNA of the CDR3: TGTGCCAGCAGTTTACGAGGGCTTAGCAATCAGCCCCAGCATTTT. The full variable domain, completed using reference TRBV28 and TRBJ1-5, is DVKVTQSSRYLVKRTGEKVFLECVQDMDHENMFWYRQDPGLGLRLIYFSYDVKMKEKGDIPEGYSVSREKKERFSLILESASTNQTSMYLCASSLRGLSNQPQHFGDGTRLSIL.

The chain has TRBV9 and TRBJ2-5; D perhaps matches TRBD1 (6 bases). CDR1 is SGDLS, CDR2 YYNGEE, per germline. The CDR3 is 15 amino acids. Trimming took off 3 bases at V and 5 bases at J, with 17 bases between the two ends. The CDR3 region has the DNA TGTGCCAGCAGCGCACTGGGGGCATTGGGGGAGACCCAGTACTTC. Translating gives CASSALGALGETQYF.

The chain employs TRBV29-1 and TRBJ2-5; 9 nucleotides line up with TRBD2. The J call may not be correct, given that the DNA end is closer to TRBJ2-7. From germline, CDR1 is SQVTM and CDR2 ANQGSEA. This CDR3 has 14 residues. As DNA, the CDR3 is TGCAGCGTTGAAGTAGCGGGAGAATGGTACGAGCAGTACTTC. It specifies CSVEVAGEWYEQYF.

The V call is TRBV5-1, the J call TRBJ2-7, with 7 bases lining up with TRBD1. The trim removed 4 bases at V and 3 bases at J, leaving 10 bases unmatched. The CDR3 consists of 15 residues. Germline values: CDR1 SGHRS, CDR2 YFSETQ. This chain's CDR3 is CASSTGTAENYEQYF. CDR3 nucleotides: TGCGCCAGCAGCACCGGGACAGCCGAAAACTACGAGCAGTACTTC.

The V gene is TRBV6-1, the J gene TRBJ1-2; 9 nucleotides agree with TRBD1. The CDR3 has 13 amino acids. Looked up from germline, CDR1 is MNHNS and CDR2 is SASEGT. The V and J ends lost 6 bases and 4 bases, in that order; junction bases with no gene match: 3. The CDR3: CASRQGAGYGYTF. Written as DNA, the CDR3 is TGTGCCAGCAGACAGGGGGCAGGCTATGGCTACACCTTC.

This chain links TRBV30 with TRBJ1-1; 7 positions match TRBD1. V shed 5 bases and J 1 base; nucleotides not matched to a gene: 13. The CDR3 loop spans 16 amino acids. Per the germline V gene, CDR1 is GTSNPN and CDR2 is SVGIG (reference sequence). CDR3 region: CAWRLIPDRRNTEAFF. CDR3 nucleotides: TGTGCCTGGCGATTAATCCCGGACAGGCGGAACACTGAAGCTTTCTTT.

This clone was observed a handful of times. V usage is TRBV30 and J usage is TRBJ1-5, with 7 positions matching TRBD1. Germline assignment: CDR1 GTSNPN and CDR2 SVGIG (reference sequence). The V segment lost 0 bases and the J segment 3 bases; nucleotides outside the gene matches: 5. The CDR3 loop spans 15 amino acids. The CDR3 nucleotides read TGTGCCTGGAGTGTACCCGGGACAGTCAATCAGCCCCAGCATTTT. Translated, it gives CAWSVPGTVNQPQHF. Complete variable domain (other parts from reference TRBV30 and TRBJ1-5): SQTIHQWPATLVQPVGSPLSLECTVEGTSNPNLYWYRQAAGRGLQLLFYSVGIGQISSEVPQNLSASRPQDRQFILSSKKLLLSDSGFYLCAWSVPGTVNQPQHFGDGTRLSIL.

The rearrangement uses TRBV9 and TRBJ1-2; D uncertain. Germline V lookup: CDR1 SGDLS, CDR2 YYNGEE. V lost 0 bases and J lost 7, with 7 bases in between. The CDR3 contains 12 residues. In DNA, the CDR3 is TGTGCCAGCAGCGTAGGTGGAGGTGGCTACACCTTC. This codes for CASSVGGGGYTF.

The chain has TRBV9 and TRBJ2-5; 7 bases are shared with TRBD1. The CDR3 totals 15 residues. The J segment lost 4 bases and the V segment lost 5 bases, leaving 11 bases of the junction unmatched. Germline values: CDR1 SGDLS, CDR2 YYNGEE. CDR3 bases: TGTGCCAGCAGGACAGGGTTGAAGGAAGGAGAGACCCAGTACTTC. The encoded protein is CASRTGLKEGETQYF.